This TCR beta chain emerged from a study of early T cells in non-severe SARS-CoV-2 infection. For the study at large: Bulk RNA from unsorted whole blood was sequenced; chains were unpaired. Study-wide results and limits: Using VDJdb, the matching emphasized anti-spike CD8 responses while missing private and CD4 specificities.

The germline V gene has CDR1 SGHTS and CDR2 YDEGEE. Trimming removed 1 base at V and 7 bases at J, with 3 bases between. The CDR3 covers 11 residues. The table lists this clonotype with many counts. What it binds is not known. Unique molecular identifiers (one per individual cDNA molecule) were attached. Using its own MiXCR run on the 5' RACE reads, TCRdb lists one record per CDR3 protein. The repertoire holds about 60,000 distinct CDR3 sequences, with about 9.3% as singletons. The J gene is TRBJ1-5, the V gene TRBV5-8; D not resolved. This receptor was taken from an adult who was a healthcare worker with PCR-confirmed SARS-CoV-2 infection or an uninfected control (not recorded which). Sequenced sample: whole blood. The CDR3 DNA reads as TGTGCCAGCAGCTTGAGACAGCCCCAGCATTTT. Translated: CASSLRQPQHF.